This T cell receptor (beta chain) was recovered during a study of blood T cell repertoires in COVID-19. Looking at the study overall: The samples span acute and convalescent COVID-19 from the United States, Italy and Spain.

V lost 0 bases to trimming and J lost 7 bases, with 4 bases between them. CDR1 and CDR2 from the germline V gene are LNHNV and YYDKDF (reference sequence). This CDR3 comprises 12 residues. Assay: immunoSEQ multiplex PCR; the TCRdb copy retains only in-frame clones and omits some. The profile shows some 110,000 clones, about four fifths of them singletons. Sequenced material: peripheral blood. This receptor was identified in a woman of 80 years or more with active or convalescent COVID-19. This chain uses TRBV15 with TRBJ1-5; D is unresolved. The CDR3 sequence is CATSRDQQPQHF. CDR3 DNA sequence: TGTGCCACCAGCAGAGACCAGCAGCCCCAGCATTTT.